A selection of T cell receptor beta chains follows, all from one sample in a study of blood T cell repertoires in COVID-19. Here immunoSEQ multiplex PCR was the method, and the copy in TCRdb shows in-frame clones only, minus some. This table has some 130,000 clones, roughly four fifths appearing once. The sequenced sample consisted of PBMCs or T cells enriched from blood (not recorded which). The receptor source for this set is a man aged 25-45 years who had recovered from COVID-19. Both conserved end residues are part of each CDR3. Fields, in order: clone size, CDR3 length, D gene, V gene, J gene, CDR3 DNA, CDR3 protein. D genes are given only for firm matches. Only some rows state a clone size, as once, few, many or a class for expanded clones.

once	16	NA	TRBV15	TRBJ1-4	TGTGCCACCAGCAGACATCGCGGGTCGGGTAATGAAAAACTGTTTTTT	CATSRHRGSGNEKLFF
NA	16	TRBD2	TRBV13	TRBJ2-3	TGTGCCAGCAGCTTAGTAGCGGGGGACACCACAGATACGCAGTATTTT	CASSLVAGDTTDTQYF
NA	14	NA	TRBV15	TRBJ1-3	TGTGCCACCAGCCTCGGGACAATTGGAAACACCATATATTTT	CATSLGTIGNTIYF
NA	13	NA	TRBV9	TRBJ1-2	TGTGCCAGCAGCGCCGGTGGGAGGGGTGGCTACACCTTC	CASSAGGRGGYTF
NA	13	NA	TRBV27	TRBJ2-3	TGTGCCAGCAGTCAACGCACTAGGGATACGCAGTATTTT	CASSQRTRDTQYF
NA	16	TRBD2	TRBV5-1	TRBJ2-3	TGCGCCAGCAGCTTGGAGGGTAGCGGGAGCACAGATACGCAGTATTTT	CASSLEGSGSTDTQYF
NA	16	TRBD1	TRBV3-1/TRBV3-2	TRBJ1-1	TGTGCCAGCAGCTCCCGGAGGACAGGTAAGAACACTGAAGCTTTCTTT	CASSSRRTGKNTEAFF
once	15	TRBD1	TRBV5-8	TRBJ1-3	TGTGCCAGCACCTTTGGGACAGCTACTGGAAACACCATATATTTT	CASTFGTATGNTIYF
NA	15	NA	TRBV6-5	TRBJ1-2	TGTGCCAGCACCGACACCGTGACAGCTGTTCATGGCTACACCTTC	CASTDTVTAVHGYTF
NA	13	TRBD1	TRBV5-4	TRBJ1-2	TGTGCCAGCAGCTTCGGGACAGGGTCGGGCTACACCTTC	CASSFGTGSGYTF
NA	15	NA	TRBV18	TRBJ2-2	TGTGCCAGCTCAAAGGACAACGCGAACACCGGGGAGCTGTTTTTT	CASSKDNANTGELFF
NA	14	NA	TRBV10-1	TRBJ2-7	TGCGCCAGCAGTGGTCATCGGAGCTCCTACGAGCAGTACTTC	CASSGHRSSYEQYF
NA	12	NA	TRBV5-1	TRBJ2-3	TGCGCCAGCAGCTTGGGCGTGGATACGCAGTATTTT	CASSLGVDTQYF
NA	15	TRBD1	TRBV18	TRBJ1-5	TGTGCCAGCTCCCTAGGGACAGGGCCGGGTCAGCCCCAGCATTTT	CASSLGTGPGQPQHF
NA	11	NA	TRBV30	TRBJ1-1	TGTGCCTGGAGCGCCATCTATGAAGCTTTCTTT	CAWSAIYEAFF
NA	15	TRBD1	TRBV6-5	TRBJ1-2	TGTGCGCTAGCGGGGGACAGGAGCACTAACTATGGCTACACCTTC	CALAGDRSTNYGYTF
NA	16	NA	TRBV6-4	TRBJ1-5	TGTGCCAGCAGTGACTCAAGCGTCCTCGGCAATCAGCCCCAGCATTTT	CASSDSSVLGNQPQHF
NA	14	TRBD1	TRBV19	TRBJ2-2	TGTGCCAGTAGTATATCAGGGGGACCCGGGGAGCTGTTTTTT	CASSISGGPGELFF
NA	20	TRBD1	TRBV10-3	TRBJ2-3	TGTGCCATCAGTGACCCCTCCGGGACAGGGGGTCGCAATCTCCACGATACGCAGTATTTT	CAISDPSGTGGRNLHDTQYF
NA	17	TRBD2	TRBV5-6	TRBJ2-5	TGTGCCAGCAGCTCAGGACTAGCGGGGGGGCTCGGGGAGACCCAGTACTTC	CASSSGLAGGLGETQYF
NA	16	TRBD2	TRBV7-9	TRBJ2-2	TGTGCCAGCAGCGCTGAGCGGGGGGCAGGTACCGGGGAGCTGTTTTTT	CASSAERGAGTGELFF
NA	16	TRBD1	TRBV4-2	TRBJ1-6	TGTGCCAGCAGCCAAGATGGGACAGGGCATAATTCACCCCTCCACTTT	CASSQDGTGHNSPLHF
NA	15	NA	TRBV7-8	TRBJ1-3	TGTGCCAGCAGCGCAATTGACATCCACGGAAACACCATATATTTT	CASSAIDIHGNTIYF
NA	12	TRBD1	TRBV2	TRBJ1-1	TGTGCCAGCAGGGACAGGGTCACTGAAGCTTTCTTT	CASRDRVTEAFF
once	14	NA	TRBV29-1	TRBJ1-4	TGCAGCGTTGGGTCCAGTGCAACTAATGAAAAACTGTTTTTT	CSVGSSATNEKLFF
NA	14	NA	TRBV5-1	TRBJ2-1	TGCGCCAGCAGCTCTGACGGAGACTACAATGAGCAGTTCTTC	CASSSDGDYNEQFF
once	14	NA	TRBV19	TRBJ2-1	TGTGCCAGTAATTCGGACAGTTCCTACAATGAGCAGTTCTTC	CASNSDSSYNEQFF
NA	15	NA	TRBV5-1	TRBJ2-2	TGCGCCAGCACCCCGTTGGGAGGAGATAGCGGGGAGCTGTTTTTT	CASTPLGGDSGELFF
NA	17	NA	TRBV2	TRBJ1-2	TGTGCCAGCAGTGATGCCGGTTCCTTAGGAGCTAACTATGGCTACACCTTC	CASSDAGSLGANYGYTF
NA	17	TRBD2	TRBV24-1	TRBJ2-7	TGTGCCACCAGTGATCCCGGCGGGGGAGCCGTCTCCTACGAGCAGTACTTC	CATSDPGGGAVSYEQYF
NA	14	TRBD1	TRBV7-2	TRBJ1-4	TGTGCCAGCAGCTCGCAGGACAGGTCTGAAAAACTGTTTTTT	CASSSQDRSEKLFF
NA	15	TRBD1	TRBV5-3	TRBJ1-2	TGTGTCAGAAGCCCACTGACAGGGTCTCACTATGGCTACACCTTC	CVRSPLTGSHYGYTF
NA	15	NA	TRBV6-6	TRBJ1-2	TGTGCCAGCAGTTCTCTCTGGGCAACAGGTAAAGGCTACACCTTC	CASSSLWATGKGYTF
once	15	NA	TRBV5-4	TRBJ1-2	TGTGCCAGCAGACCCTCGCCGGGAGCTAACTATGGCTACACCTTC	CASRPSPGANYGYTF
NA	14	TRBD1	TRBV5-1	TRBJ2-3	TGCGCCAGCAGCTCGGACAGGAGCACAGATACGCAGTATTTT	CASSSDRSTDTQYF
NA	14	NA	TRBV19	TRBJ1-1	TGTGCCAGTAGTATCCCAAACAGAAGGACTGAAGCTTTCTTT	CASSIPNRRTEAFF
NA	14	TRBD1	TRBV6-4	TRBJ1-6	TGTGCCAGCAGTTTCGGACAGGTGGGATCACCCCTCCACTTT	CASSFGQVGSPLHF
NA	17	TRBD2	TRBV3-1/TRBV3-2	TRBJ2-2	TGTGCCGCCTCTCGGGCGGGGGATGTCGGGAACACCGGGGAGCTGTTTTTT	CAASRAGDVGNTGELFF
NA	12	TRBD1	TRBV10-3	TRBJ2-1	TGTGCCATCAAAGGGGGCGCCAATGAGCAGTTCTTC	CAIKGGANEQFF
NA	14	TRBD1	TRBV5-1	TRBJ1-2	TGCGCCAGCAGCTTGGTTACAGGGGTCTATGGCTACACCTTC	CASSLVTGVYGYTF
few	15	NA	TRBV19	TRBJ2-7	TGTGCCAGTAGTGATGACAGGAGAGAAGCCTACGAGCAGTACTTC	CASSDDRREAYEQYF
NA	16	NA	TRBV9	TRBJ2-2	TGTGCCAGCAGCCCAGCCTCAGGGTATCGCACCGGGGAGCTGTTTTTT	CASSPASGYRTGELFF
few	15	TRBD2	TRBV4-1	TRBJ2-7	TGCGCCAGCAGCCAAGAGGCTAGCGGAACCTACGAGCAGTACTTC	CASSQEASGTYEQYF
NA	16	NA	TRBV7-8	TRBJ1-5	TGTGCCAGCAGCTTAGCCACAGGGCCTAGCAATCAGCCCCAGCATTTT	CASSLATGPSNQPQHF
once	13	NA	TRBV3-1/TRBV3-2	TRBJ1-1	TGTGCCAGCAGACAAACAGGGCTTACTGAAGCTTTCTTT	CASRQTGLTEAFF
NA	15	NA	TRBV4-1	TRBJ2-5	TGCGCCAGCAGCCAAGCGGGAAAGGGAAGCGAGACCCAGTACTTC	CASSQAGKGSETQYF
NA	12	NA	TRBV10-3	TRBJ2-5	TGTGCCATCAGTGAGGAGTCCGAGACCCAGTACTTC	CAISEESETQYF
NA	16	TRBD1	TRBV15	TRBJ2-7	TGTGCCACCAGCAGAGAACCCGGGACAGGGATCTACGAGCAGTACTTC	CATSREPGTGIYEQYF
NA	16	NA	TRBV21-1	TRBJ2-1	TGTGCCAGCAGCAAACTCAGGGGACAGTCGTACAATGAGCAGTTCTTC	CASSKLRGQSYNEQFF
NA	16	TRBD2	TRBV24-1	TRBJ2-3	TGTGCCACCAGTGATTCGGTAGCGGGAGGGCCAGATACGCAGTATTTT	CATSDSVAGGPDTQYF
few	16	TRBD2	TRBV6-6	TRBJ2-1	TGTGCCAGCAGCCGATCCGGACTAGCGGGAGGCCATGAGCAGTTCTTC	CASSRSGLAGGHEQFF
NA	17	TRBD1	TRBV3-1/TRBV3-2	TRBJ1-4	TGTGCCAGCAGCCAAGGGGGGACAGGAGGAGGTGGCGAAAAACTGTTTTTT	CASSQGGTGGGGEKLFF